This T cell receptor (beta chain) was recovered during a study of blood T cell repertoires in COVID-19. Measured with immunoSEQ multiplex PCR; TCRdb has only the in-frame clones, and not every one. The sample shows approximately 250,000 clones, roughly 85% of them seen only once. Everyone who took part was roughly 18 to 89 years old, and they came from 20 to 25 US areas. CDR3 size: 12 residues. Germline V gene data show CDR1 as SGDLS and CDR2 as YYNGEE. V lost 2 bases to trimming and J lost 4 bases, with 4 bases between them. Sequenced sample: PBMCs or T cells enriched from blood (not recorded which). The source of this sequence is a woman aged 50 to 65 with acute COVID-19. The V call is TRBV9, the J call TRBJ1-3; D remains unclear. The CDR3 loop is CASSVQGNTIYF. CDR3 DNA sequence: TGTGCCAGCAGCGTTCAGGGAAACACCATATATTTT.